This is a list of T cell receptor beta chains from one sample in a study of blood T cell repertoires in COVID-19. The data were produced by immunoSEQ multiplex PCR, yet TCRdb's version contains in-frame clones alone and is incomplete. Of about 140,000 clones listed, over 80% are singletons. Material: PBMCs or T cells enriched from blood (not recorded which). The receptors come from a woman aged 40 to 49 who had recovered from COVID-19. Each CDR3 is given with its conserved first and last residue. D genes are given only for firm matches.

j_call v_call d_call cdr3_aa
TRBJ2-1 TRBV5-5 TRBD2 CASSPGLADNEQFF
TRBJ1-3 TRBV4-1 - CASSQVSGYSGNTIYF
TRBJ2-1 TRBV14 TRBD2 CASSQTPLSRGSYNEQFF
TRBJ2-3 TRBV29-1 - CSVVGIDGDTQYF
TRBJ1-2 TRBV18 - CASSPSSSEGDGYTF
TRBJ2-7 TRBV6-2/TRBV6-3 TRBD1 CASSYGTGDEQYF
TRBJ2-1 TRBV9 TRBD2 CASSVPTSGVSYNEQFF
TRBJ2-1 TRBV27 - CAVQSGSYNEQFF
TRBJ1-1 TRBV18 - CASSELGGGNTEAFF
TRBJ1-5 TRBV3-1/TRBV3-2 - CASSPVVRGEPQHF
TRBJ1-2 TRBV5-4 - CASTSTRGGNGYTF
TRBJ1-1 TRBV3-1/TRBV3-2 TRBD1 CASRQGENTEAFF
TRBJ2-5 TRBV15 - CATSAGEETQYF
TRBJ1-5 TRBV19 - CASSRGVNQPQHF
TRBJ1-4 TRBV2 - CASSDLGLETNEKLFF
TRBJ2-5 TRBV3-1/TRBV3-2 - CASSQELSGGSRVSQYF
TRBJ2-1 TRBV5-1 - CASSSQADNEQFF
TRBJ1-2 TRBV27 TRBD1 CASRKGTGINYGYTF
TRBJ2-2 TRBV5-1 - CASRTEANTGELFF
TRBJ1-3 TRBV7-9 TRBD1 CASSPLPGQGSGNTIYF
TRBJ2-7 TRBV6-4 - CASSPNGYEQYF
TRBJ2-1 TRBV7-8 TRBD2 CASSLPSSGGAGDEQFF
TRBJ2-7 TRBV30 TRBD2 CAWSAPLGSGSYGSYEQYF
TRBJ2-5 TRBV7-2 - CASTVRRGKETQYF
TRBJ2-5 TRBV4-1 TRBD2 CASSQLAGGETQYF